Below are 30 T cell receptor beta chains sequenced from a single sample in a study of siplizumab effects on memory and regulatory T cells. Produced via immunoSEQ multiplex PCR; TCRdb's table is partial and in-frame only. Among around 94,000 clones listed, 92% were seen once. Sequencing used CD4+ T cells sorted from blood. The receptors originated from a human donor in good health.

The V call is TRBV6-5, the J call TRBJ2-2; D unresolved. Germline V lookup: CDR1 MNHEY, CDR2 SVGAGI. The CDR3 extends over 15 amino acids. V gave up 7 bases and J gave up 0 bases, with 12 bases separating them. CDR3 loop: CASKAAGANTGELFF. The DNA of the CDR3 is TGTGCCAGCAAGGCAGCCGGCGCGAACACCGGGGAGCTGTTTTTT.

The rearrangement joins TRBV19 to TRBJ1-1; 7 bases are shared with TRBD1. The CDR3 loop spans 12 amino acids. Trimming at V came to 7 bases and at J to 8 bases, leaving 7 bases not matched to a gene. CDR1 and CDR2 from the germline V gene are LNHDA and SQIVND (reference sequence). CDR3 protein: CASTGTASEAFF. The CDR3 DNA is TGTGCCAGTACCGGGACAGCTAGCGAAGCTTTCTTT. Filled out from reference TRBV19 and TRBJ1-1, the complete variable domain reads DGGITQSPKYLFRKEGQNVTLSCEQNLNHDAMYWYRQDPGQGLRLIYYSQIVNDFQKGDIAEGYSVSREKKESFPLTVTSAQKNPTAFYLCASTGTASEAFFGQGTRLTVV.

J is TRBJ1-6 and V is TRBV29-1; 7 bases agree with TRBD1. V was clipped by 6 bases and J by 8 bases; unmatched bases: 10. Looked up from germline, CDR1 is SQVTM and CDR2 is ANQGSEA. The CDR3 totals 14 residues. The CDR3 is CSVAVDREDSPLHF. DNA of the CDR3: TGCAGCGTGGCGGTTGACAGGGAGGATTCACCCCTCCACTTT. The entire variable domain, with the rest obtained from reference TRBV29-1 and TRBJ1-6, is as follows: SAVISQKPSRDICQRGTSLTIQCQVDSQVTMMFWYRQQPGQSLTLIATANQGSEATYESGFVIDKFPISRPNLTFSTLTVSNMSPEDSSIYLCSVAVDREDSPLHFGNGTRLTVT.

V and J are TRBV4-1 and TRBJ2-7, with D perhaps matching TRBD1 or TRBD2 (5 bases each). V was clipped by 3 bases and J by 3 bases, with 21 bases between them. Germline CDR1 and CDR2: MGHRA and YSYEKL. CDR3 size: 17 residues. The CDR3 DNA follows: TGCGCCAGCAGCCAGGACCCAGGGCTACGGGGTTTCTACGAGCAGTACTTC. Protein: CASSQDPGLRGFYEQYF.

CDR3 DNA: TGCGCCAGCAGTCCAAAGGCCGGGCCCCAGCTGTTTTTT. Residues: CASSPKAGPQLFF. This chain connects TRBV4-1 to TRBJ2-2, with D hard to call. Between the trimmed V and J ends, which lost 6 bases and 12 bases, there was a span of 17 bases. Germline assignment: CDR1 MGHRA and CDR2 YSYEKL. The CDR3 extends over 13 amino acids.

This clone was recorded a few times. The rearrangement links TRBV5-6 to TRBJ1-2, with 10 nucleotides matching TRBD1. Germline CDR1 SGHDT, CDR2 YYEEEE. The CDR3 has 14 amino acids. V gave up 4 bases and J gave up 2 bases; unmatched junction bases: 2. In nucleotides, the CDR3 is TGTGCCAGCAGCCTGGGACAGGGGAACTATGGCTACACCTTC. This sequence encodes CASSLGQGNYGYTF.

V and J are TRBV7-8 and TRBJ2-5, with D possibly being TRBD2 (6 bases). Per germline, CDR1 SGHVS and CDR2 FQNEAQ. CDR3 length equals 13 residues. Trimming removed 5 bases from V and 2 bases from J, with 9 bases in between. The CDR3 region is CASSLREQETQYF. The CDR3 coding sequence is TGTGCCAGCAGCCTACGGGAGCAAGAGACCCAGTACTTC.

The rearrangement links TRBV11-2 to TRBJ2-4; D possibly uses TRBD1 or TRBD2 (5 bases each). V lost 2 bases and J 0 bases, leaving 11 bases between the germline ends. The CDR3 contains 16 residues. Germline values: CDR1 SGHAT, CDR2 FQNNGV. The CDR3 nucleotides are TGTGCCAGCAGCTTATTGGGACCTCTAGCCAAAAACATTCAGTACTTC. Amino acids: CASSLLGPLAKNIQYF. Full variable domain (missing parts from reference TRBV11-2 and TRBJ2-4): EAGVAQSPRYKIIEKRQSVAFWCNPISGHATLYWYQQILGQGPKLLIQFQNNGVVDDSQLPKDRFSAERLKGVDSTLKIQPAKLEDSAVYLCASSLLGPLAKNIQYFGAGTRLSVL.

Written as DNA, the CDR3 is TGCGCCAGCAGCTTTGGCTCCCAGCAGTACTTC. This translates into CASSFGSQQYF. The chain uses TRBV5-1 and TRBJ2-7; no reliable D call. The germline gives CDR1 SGHRS, CDR2 YFSETQ. V lost 2 bases, J lost 8 bases, and 8 bases lay in between. This CDR3 spans 11 amino acids.

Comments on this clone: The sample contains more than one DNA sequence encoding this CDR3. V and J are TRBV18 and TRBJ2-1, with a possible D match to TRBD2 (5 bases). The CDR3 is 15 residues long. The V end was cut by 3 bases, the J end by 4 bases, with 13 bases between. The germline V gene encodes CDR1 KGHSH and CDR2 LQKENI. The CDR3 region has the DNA TGTGCCAGCTCACCGTTGGCGGGTGTATACAATGAGCAGTTCTTC. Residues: CASSPLAGVYNEQFF.

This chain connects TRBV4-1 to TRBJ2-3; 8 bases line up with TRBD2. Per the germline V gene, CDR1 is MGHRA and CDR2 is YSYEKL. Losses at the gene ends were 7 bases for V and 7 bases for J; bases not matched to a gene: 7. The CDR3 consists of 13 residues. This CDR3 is CASMTSGGNTQYF. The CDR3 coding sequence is TGCGCCAGCATGACCAGCGGGGGAAATACGCAGTATTTT.

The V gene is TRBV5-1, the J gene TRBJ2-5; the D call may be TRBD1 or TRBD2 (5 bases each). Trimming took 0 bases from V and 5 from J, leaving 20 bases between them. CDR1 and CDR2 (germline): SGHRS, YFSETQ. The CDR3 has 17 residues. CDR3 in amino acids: CASSLGDQGVIAETQYF. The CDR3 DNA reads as TGCGCCAGCAGCTTGGGGGACCAGGGCGTTATTGCGGAGACCCAGTACTTC.

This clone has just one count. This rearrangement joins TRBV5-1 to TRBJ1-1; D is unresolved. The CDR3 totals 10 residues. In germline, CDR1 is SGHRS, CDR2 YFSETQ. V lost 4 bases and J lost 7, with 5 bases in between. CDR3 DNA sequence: TGCGCCAGCAGCCTGGGTGAAGCTTTCTTT. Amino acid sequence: CASSLGEAFF.

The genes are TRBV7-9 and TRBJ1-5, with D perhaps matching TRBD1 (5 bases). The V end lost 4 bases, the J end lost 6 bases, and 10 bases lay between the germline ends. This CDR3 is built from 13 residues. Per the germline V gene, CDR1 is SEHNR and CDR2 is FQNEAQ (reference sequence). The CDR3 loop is CASSSTGVQPQHF. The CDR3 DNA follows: TGTGCCAGCAGCTCGACGGGGGTTCAGCCCCAGCATTTT. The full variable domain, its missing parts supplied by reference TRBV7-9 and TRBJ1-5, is DTGVSQNPRHKITKRGQNVTFRCDPISEHNRLYWYRQTLGQGPEFLTYFQNEAQLEKSRLLSDRFSAERPKGSFSTLEIQRTEQGDSAMYLCASSSTGVQPQHFGDGTRLSIL.

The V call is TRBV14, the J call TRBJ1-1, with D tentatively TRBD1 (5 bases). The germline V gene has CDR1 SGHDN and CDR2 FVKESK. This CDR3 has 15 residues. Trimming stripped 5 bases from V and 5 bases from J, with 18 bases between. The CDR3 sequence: CASSYWGASTTEAFF. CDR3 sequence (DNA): TGTGCCAGCAGCTATTGGGGCGCTTCGACGACTGAAGCTTTCTTT.

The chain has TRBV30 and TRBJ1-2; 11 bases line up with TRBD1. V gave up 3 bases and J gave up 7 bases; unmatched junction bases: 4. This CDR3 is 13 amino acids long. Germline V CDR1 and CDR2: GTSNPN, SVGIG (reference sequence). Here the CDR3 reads CAWRGQGEGGYTF. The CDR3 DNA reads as TGTGCCTGGAGGGGACAGGGGGAAGGTGGCTACACCTTC.

The CDR3 spells CASSLELGNYEQFF. The DNA for the CDR3 is TGTGCCAGCAGCTTAGAATTGGGGAATTATGAGCAGTTCTTC. The V call is TRBV11-2, the J call TRBJ2-1; D unresolved. Trimming shortened V by 0 bases and J by 8 bases, and 11 bases separated the two germline ends. The CDR3 length is 14 residues. Germline V lookup: CDR1 SGHAT, CDR2 FQNNGV.

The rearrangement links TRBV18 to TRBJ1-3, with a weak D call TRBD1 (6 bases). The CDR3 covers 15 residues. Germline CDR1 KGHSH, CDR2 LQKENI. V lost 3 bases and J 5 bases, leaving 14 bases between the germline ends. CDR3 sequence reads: CASSPGGARRNTIYF. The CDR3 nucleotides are TGTGCCAGCTCACCCGGGGGGGCTAGAAGAAACACCATATATTTT.

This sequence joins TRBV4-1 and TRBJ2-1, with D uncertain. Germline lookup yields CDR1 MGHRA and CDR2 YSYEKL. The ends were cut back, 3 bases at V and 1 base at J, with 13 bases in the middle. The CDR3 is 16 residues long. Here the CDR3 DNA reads TGCGCCAGCAGCCACGCGACCAAGCGATCCTACAATGAGCAGTTCTTC. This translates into CASSHATKRSYNEQFF.

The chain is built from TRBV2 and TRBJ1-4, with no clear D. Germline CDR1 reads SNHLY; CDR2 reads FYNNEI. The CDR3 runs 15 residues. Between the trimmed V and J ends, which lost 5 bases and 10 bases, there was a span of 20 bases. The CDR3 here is CASSHQWAAGRKLFF. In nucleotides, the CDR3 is TGTGCCAGCAGTCATCAATGGGCGGCCGGGCGAAAACTGTTTTTT. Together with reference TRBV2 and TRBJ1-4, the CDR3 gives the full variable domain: EPEVTQTPSHQVTQMGQEVILRCVPISNHLYFYWYRQILGQKVEFLVSFYNNEISEKSEIFDDQFSVERPDGSNFTLKIRSTKLEDSAMYFCASSHQWAAGRKLFFGSGTQLSVL.

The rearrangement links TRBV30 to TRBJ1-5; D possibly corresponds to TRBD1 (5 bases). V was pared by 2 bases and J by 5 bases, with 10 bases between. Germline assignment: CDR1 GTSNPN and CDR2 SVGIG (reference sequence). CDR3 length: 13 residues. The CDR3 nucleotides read TGTGCCTGGAGTCCCCAGACAGATCAGCCCCAGCATTTT. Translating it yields CAWSPQTDQPQHF.

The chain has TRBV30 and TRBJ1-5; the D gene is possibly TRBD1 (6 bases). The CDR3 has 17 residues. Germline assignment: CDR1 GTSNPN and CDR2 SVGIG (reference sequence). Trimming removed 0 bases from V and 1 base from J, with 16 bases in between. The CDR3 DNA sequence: TGTGCCTGGAGTGTACCCCCCCCAGGGGTGAGCAATCAGCCCCAGCATTTT. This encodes CAWSVPPPGVSNQPQHF.

CDR3 nucleotide sequence: TGTGCCAGCAGTATAGCGGGAGGCAATGAGCAGTTCTTC. It specifies CASSIAGGNEQFF. The chain recombines TRBV28 with TRBJ2-1; 10 nucleotides agree with TRBD2. The CDR3 contains 13 residues. The germline CDR1 and CDR2 sequences are MDHEN and SYDVKM. V lost 5 bases to trimming and J lost 6 bases; unmatched junction nucleotides: 1.

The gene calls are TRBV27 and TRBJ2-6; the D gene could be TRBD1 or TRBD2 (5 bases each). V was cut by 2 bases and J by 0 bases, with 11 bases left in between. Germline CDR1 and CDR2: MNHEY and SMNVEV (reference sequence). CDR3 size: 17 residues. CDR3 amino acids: CASSLMYGGSGANVLTF. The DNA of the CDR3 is TGTGCCAGCAGTTTAATGTATGGGGGCTCTGGGGCCAACGTCCTGACTTTC.

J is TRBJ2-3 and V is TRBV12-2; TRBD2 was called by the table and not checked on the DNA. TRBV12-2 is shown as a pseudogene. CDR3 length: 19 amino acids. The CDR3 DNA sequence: TGTGCAAGTCGCTCCAGGGGACTAGCGGGTAGAACTAGCACAGATACGCAGTATTTT. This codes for CASRSRGLAGRTSTDTQYF.

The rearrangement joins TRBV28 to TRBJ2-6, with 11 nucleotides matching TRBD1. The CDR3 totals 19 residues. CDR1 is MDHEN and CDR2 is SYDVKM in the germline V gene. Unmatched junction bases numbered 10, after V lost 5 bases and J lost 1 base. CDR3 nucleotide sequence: TGTGCCAGCAGTCTCCTACCCGGGACAGGGGGTTCTGGGGCCAACGTCCTGACTTTC. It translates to CASSLLPGTGGSGANVLTF.

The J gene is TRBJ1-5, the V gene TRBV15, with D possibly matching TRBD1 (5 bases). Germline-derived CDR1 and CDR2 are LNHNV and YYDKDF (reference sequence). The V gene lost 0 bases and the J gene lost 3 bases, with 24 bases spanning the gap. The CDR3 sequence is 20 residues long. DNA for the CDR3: TGTGCCACCAGCAGAGATATGCTGGGTAATCTGGGGGGAGTCAATCAGCCCCAGCATTTT. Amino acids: CATSRDMLGNLGGVNQPQHF.

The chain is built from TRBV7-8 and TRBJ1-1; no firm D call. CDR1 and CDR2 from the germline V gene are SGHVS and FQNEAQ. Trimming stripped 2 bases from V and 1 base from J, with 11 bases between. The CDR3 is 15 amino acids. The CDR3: CASSLSGLRNTEAFF. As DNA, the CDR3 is TGTGCCAGCAGCTTATCAGGACTTAGGAACACTGAAGCTTTCTTT.

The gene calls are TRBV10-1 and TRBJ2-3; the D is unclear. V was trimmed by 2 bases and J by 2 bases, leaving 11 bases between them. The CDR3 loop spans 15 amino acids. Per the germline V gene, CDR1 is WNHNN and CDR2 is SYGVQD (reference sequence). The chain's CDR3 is CASSERGPYTDTQYF. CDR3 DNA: TGCGCCAGCAGTGAGCGCGGTCCCTACACAGATACGCAGTATTTT.

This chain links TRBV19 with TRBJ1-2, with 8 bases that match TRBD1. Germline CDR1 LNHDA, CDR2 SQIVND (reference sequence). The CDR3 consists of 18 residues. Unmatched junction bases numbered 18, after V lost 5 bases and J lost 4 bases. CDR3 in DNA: TGTGCCAGTAGTGAATCTCCAGGGGGCGCGGAAATGTCCTATGGCTACACCTTC. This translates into CASSESPGGAEMSYGYTF.